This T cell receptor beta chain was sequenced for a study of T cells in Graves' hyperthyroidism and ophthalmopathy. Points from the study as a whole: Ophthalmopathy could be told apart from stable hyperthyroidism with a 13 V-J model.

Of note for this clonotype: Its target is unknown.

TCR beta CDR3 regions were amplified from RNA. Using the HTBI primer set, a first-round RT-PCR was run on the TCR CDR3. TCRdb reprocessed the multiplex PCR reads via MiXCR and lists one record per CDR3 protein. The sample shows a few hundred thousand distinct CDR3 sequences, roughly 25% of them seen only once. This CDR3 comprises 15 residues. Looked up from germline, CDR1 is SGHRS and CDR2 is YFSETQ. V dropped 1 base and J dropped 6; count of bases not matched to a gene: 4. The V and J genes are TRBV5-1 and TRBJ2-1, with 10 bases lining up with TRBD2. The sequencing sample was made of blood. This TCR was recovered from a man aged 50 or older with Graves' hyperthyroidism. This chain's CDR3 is CASSLNSGRANEQFF. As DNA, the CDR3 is TGCGCCAGCAGCTTGAACAGCGGGAGGGCCAATGAGCAGTTCTTC.